These T cell receptor beta chains were read from a single sample in a study of cytomegalovirus exposure and HLA in healthy donors. Sequencing used immunoSEQ multiplex PCR; TCRdb keeps in-frame clones, though not all of them. Of around 150,000 clones listed, roughly 80% were seen once; the top ten hold roughly 2.5%. Sequenced input: PBMCs. Receptors were obtained from a boy younger than 10 in good health and CMV-seronegative. Each CDR3 is given with its conserved first and last residue. D genes are given only for firm matches. Expanded clones are given a class, and other clones once, few, many or no size at all.

J	size	D	V	DNA	CDR3
TRBJ2-7	.	TRBD1	TRBV11-1	TGTGCCAGCAGCCCACAGACAGGGGACGAGCAGTACTTC	CASSPQTGDEQYF
TRBJ2-7	.	TRBD2	TRBV7-9	TGTGCCAGCAGCGTGGGGGGGAGAGTGGGAAGGTCGGGTGAGCAGTACTTC	CASSVGGRVGRSGEQYF
TRBJ2-7	.	.	TRBV27	TGTGCCAGCAGTTTATTGGCGGGAAGCTCCTACGAGCAGTACTTC	CASSLLAGSSYEQYF
TRBJ2-7	.	TRBD2	TRBV7-2	TGTGCCAGCAGCTCGTCACTAGCGGGACGGGGGTACGAGCAGTACTTC	CASSSSLAGRGYEQYF
TRBJ1-3	.	.	TRBV5-8	TGTGCCAGCAGCTTGGCCACAGTCTCGTCGTCCATTTACACCATATATTTT	CASSLATVSSSIYTIYF
TRBJ1-3	.	.	TRBV23-1	TGCGCCAGCAGTCAATCGGGTCGAGGACATTCAAGAAACACCATATATTTT	CASSQSGRGHSRNTIYF
TRBJ1-1	.	.	TRBV11-2	TGTGCCAGCAGCTTAGATTTGCGGGTGTGGACTGAAGCTTTCTTT	CASSLDLRVWTEAFF
TRBJ2-7	.	TRBD2	TRBV6-5	TGTGCCACAAAAGGGGCGGGAGGGTTCTCCTACGAGCAGTACTTC	CATKGAGGFSYEQYF
TRBJ1-6	.	TRBD1	TRBV19	TGTGCCAGTAGTCGGACAGGGCCGGGGCCCCTCCACTTT	CASSRTGPGPLHF
TRBJ1-4	.	.	TRBV9	TGTGCCAGCAGCCTCCATGGTGGAGGAGTAAATGAAAAACTGTTTTTT	CASSLHGGGVNEKLFF
TRBJ2-2	few	.	TRBV6-4	TGTGCCAGCAGTGCAGGGAACACCGGGGAGCTGTTTTTT	CASSAGNTGELFF
TRBJ1-6	.	.	TRBV5-1	TGCGCCAGCCGACCGACAGACAGCGGGAATAATTCACCCCTCCACTTT	CASRPTDSGNNSPLHF
TRBJ1-2	.	.	TRBV19	TGTGCCAGTAGTATTAGGGGAGGTGGCTACACCTTC	CASSIRGGGYTF
TRBJ1-6	.	.	TRBV30	TGTGCCTGGAGCCTTACAGGAAAAAATTCACCCCTCCACTTT	CAWSLTGKNSPLHF
TRBJ1-1	once	TRBD1	TRBV15	TGTGCCACCAGCAGAGATTGGGCAGGGGGCGCTGAAGCTTTCTTT	CATSRDWAGGAEAFF
TRBJ2-7	.	.	TRBV11-2	TGTGCCAGCAGCTTAGACACGTACCCGCACCCATACGAGCAGTACTTC	CASSLDTYPHPYEQYF
TRBJ1-2	once	TRBD1	TRBV5-4	TGTGCCAGCAGCCCAGACAGGGTGAGCTATGGCTACACCTTC	CASSPDRVSYGYTF
TRBJ2-5	.	TRBD1	TRBV19	TGTGCCAGTAGGATCCGACAGGGCCAAGAGACCCAGTACTTC	CASRIRQGQETQYF
TRBJ1-1	few	.	TRBV6-5	TGTGCCAGCAGTACGGGGACAGAAGCTTTCTTT	CASSTGTEAFF
TRBJ2-1	.	.	TRBV30	TGTGCCTGGAGTGGGGGGCTAGGGGAGCAGTTCTTC	CAWSGGLGEQFF
TRBJ2-3	.	.	TRBV19	TGTGCCAGTAGTATCTCCCCAGATACGCAGTATTTT	CASSISPDTQYF
TRBJ2-7	once	TRBD2	TRBV5-1	TGCGCCAGCAGCTTGGTGGCAGGGAGGGCTTACGAGCAGTACTTC	CASSLVAGRAYEQYF
TRBJ1-2	once	TRBD1	TRBV19	TGTGCCAGTAGTGCTAACAGGGGTGGCTACACCTTC	CASSANRGGYTF
TRBJ2-1	.	TRBD1	TRBV11-2	TGTGCCAGCAGCTCCCTGACAGGGCGGCTCTTCAATGAGCAGTTCTTC	CASSSLTGRLFNEQFF
TRBJ2-7	.	.	TRBV18	TGTGCCAGCTCATCGAATCCGGGAAACTACGAGCAGTACTTC	CASSSNPGNYEQYF
TRBJ2-5	few	TRBD2	TRBV6-5	TGTGCCAGCAGTTCCCCTAGCGGGGGAGAGACCCAGTACTTC	CASSSPSGGETQYF